What follows are 3 T cell receptor beta chains derived from one specimen sequenced in a study of neurological immune-mediated disorders. A single record per CDR3 protein comes from TCRdb applying MiXCR to the 5' RACE reads. The sample consists of approximately 58,000 distinct CDR3 sequences, about an eighth of them appearing once. Sequencing used PBMCs. The receptors stem from a man aged 55-75 years in good health.

This clonotype was counted many times. J is TRBJ1-1 and V is TRBV25-1; TRBD1 might be the D (5 bases). The V gene lost 3 bases and the J gene lost 1 base, with 6 bases spanning the gap. CDR3 length: 13 amino acids. Germline V gene sequence: CDR1 MGHDK, CDR2 SYGVNS. Written as DNA, the CDR3 is TGTGCCAGCAGTGACGGACAGAACACTGAAGCTTTCTTT. Amino acid sequence: CASSDGQNTEAFF.

This clonotype has a count of ten or more. The chain is built from TRBV20-1 and TRBJ1-2; 12 bases are shared with TRBD1. The CDR3 consists of 15 residues. Looked up from germline, CDR1 is DFQATT and CDR2 is SNEGSKA (reference sequence). Trimming took 5 bases from V and 2 from J; bases not matched to a gene: 6. The CDR3 spells CSADTGTGGNYGYTF. The CDR3 DNA sequence: TGCAGTGCTGACACCGGGACAGGGGGCAACTATGGCTACACCTTC.

This clonotype was counted ten times or more. This rearrangement joins TRBV7-9 to TRBJ1-1, with 9 bases lining up with TRBD1. The V segment lost 5 bases and the J segment 4 bases; nucleotides outside the gene matches: 5. This CDR3 has 14 amino acids. Germline V CDR1 and CDR2: SEHNR, FQNEAQ (reference sequence). The CDR3 sequence: CASSPQGAVTEAFF. The CDR3 bases are TGTGCCAGCAGCCCACAGGGGGCTGTCACTGAAGCTTTCTTT.